Below are 32 T cell receptor beta chains sequenced from a single sample in a study of blood T cell repertoires in COVID-19. Profiled with immunoSEQ multiplex PCR; TCRdb holds only in-frame clones, not every one. The data contain about 70,000 clones, around 89% of them singletons. Sequenced: peripheral blood. The source is a human donor in a cohort sampled during active COVID-19.

This clone was counted a single time. The V and J genes are TRBV24-1 and TRBJ2-3, with TRBD1 matching 9 bases. The CDR3 runs to 12 residues. CDR1 is KGHDR, CDR2 SFDVKD, per germline. V gave up 7 bases and J gave up 14 bases; unmatched junction bases: 9. CDR3 nucleotides: TGTGCCACCAGCCGTGCCGGGACAGGGACGTATTTT. As protein: CATSRAGTGTYF.

This rearrangement joins TRBV12-5 to TRBJ1-1; the D is unclear. Trimming stripped 1 base from V and 0 bases from J, with 9 bases between. CDR3 length: 15 amino acids. Germline V gene lookup returns CDR1 LGHNT and CDR2 FRNRAP. CDR3: CASGLGSPVNTEAFF. As DNA, the CDR3 is TGTGCTAGTGGTTTGGGATCCCCAGTGAACACTGAAGCTTTCTTT.

This clone came up once. The chain employs TRBV5-6 and TRBJ1-2; no clear D. Trimming removed 10 bases at V and 4 bases at J, with 20 bases between. Germline-derived CDR1 and CDR2 are SGHDT and YYEEEE. The CDR3 runs to 14 residues. The DNA of the CDR3 is TGTGCCTTCAAAGCGTTCGGTTCTTCCTATGGCTACACCTTC. It encodes CAFKAFGSSYGYTF. The full variable domain, with the rest looked up from reference TRBV5-6 and TRBJ1-2, is DAGVTQSPTHLIKTRGQQVTLRCSPKSGHDTVSWYQQALGQGPQFIFQYYEEEERQRGNFPDRFSGHQFPNYSSELNVNALLLGDSALYLCAFKAFGSSYGYTFGSGTRLTVV.

V is TRBV28 and J is TRBJ1-1, with D perhaps TRBD1 (6 bases). The CDR3 runs 13 residues. Per germline, CDR1 MDHEN and CDR2 SYDVKM. Trimming took 6 bases from V and 5 from J, leaving 13 bases between them. CDR3 nucleotides: TGTGCCAGCAGGGGGGGGCACGGTACTGAAGCTTTCTTT. It yields the protein CASRGGHGTEAFF.

This sequence joins TRBV11-2 and TRBJ2-4, with 14 bases lining up with TRBD2. The J segment lost 5 bases and the V segment lost 5 bases, leaving 8 bases of the junction unmatched. The CDR3 has 17 amino acids. CDR1 and CDR2 (germline): SGHAT, FQNNGV. The CDR3 protein is CASSQRLAGGLENIQYF. The CDR3 DNA reads as TGTGCCAGCAGCCAAAGACTAGCGGGAGGGCTCGAAAACATTCAGTACTTC.

This clone was recorded only once. The chain combines TRBV7-2 with TRBJ1-2; D call uncertain. The V gene's germline CDR1 is SGHTA and CDR2 FQGNSA. V lost 7 bases and J lost 0, with 15 bases in between. This CDR3 region has 15 residues. CDR3 sequence (DNA): TGTGCCAGCACCCTAGATCAGATCTCTAACTATGGCTACACCTTC. Translating it yields CASTLDQISNYGYTF.

This chain links TRBV5-4 with TRBJ1-2; possibly TRBD1 for D (6 bases). V lost 6 bases and J 4 bases, leaving 19 bases between the germline ends. This CDR3 is 15 amino acids long. The germline CDR1 and CDR2 sequences are SGHNT and YYREEE (reference sequence). CDR3 sequence (DNA): TGTGCCAGCACCAACTCCAGGGGTAACGGCTATGGCTACACCTTC. This gives the protein CASTNSRGNGYGYTF.

The V and J genes are TRBV30 and TRBJ1-3; unclear D gene. V gave up 3 bases and J gave up 4 bases, with 10 bases separating them. The CDR3 has 13 amino acids. Germline CDR1 reads GTSNPN; CDR2 reads SVGIG (reference sequence). The CDR3 coding sequence is TGTGCCTGGAGCCGACCCGGGGGAAACACCATATATTTT. As protein: CAWSRPGGNTIYF.

This clone has just one count. This chain connects TRBV25-1 to TRBJ2-5; the match to TRBD2 covers 8 bases. There are 16 residues in the CDR3. The ends lost 4 bases at V and 2 bases at J; junction bases unmatched: 9. Germline CDR1 and CDR2: MGHDK and SYGVNS. The CDR3 nucleotides read TGTGCCAGCAGTGTCATGGGACTAGAGAAGCAAGAGACCCAGTACTTC. This codes for CASSVMGLEKQETQYF.

The chain couples TRBV7-9 to TRBJ2-1; 8 positions match TRBD2. Trimming removed 5 bases from V and 7 bases from J; junction bases left unmatched: 16. This CDR3 spans 17 amino acids. Per the germline V gene, CDR1 is SEHNR and CDR2 is FQNEAQ (reference sequence). The CDR3 DNA is TGTGCCAGCAGCCGTGAAGGTCCAGCGGGAGATGGAAATGAGCAGTTCTTC. This encodes CASSREGPAGDGNEQFF.

The gene calls are TRBV7-9 and TRBJ2-7; D possibly corresponds to TRBD2 (6 bases). Trimming took off 0 bases at V and 6 bases at J, with 6 bases between the two ends. The CDR3 length is 12 residues. The V gene's germline CDR1 is SEHNR and CDR2 FQNEAQ (reference sequence). CDR3 region: CASSLAGGEQYV. The CDR3 DNA reads TGTGCCAGCAGCTTAGCCGGGGGCGAGCAGTACGTC.

The chain joins TRBV2 to TRBJ2-2, with 7 bases matching TRBD1. The CDR3 extends over 15 amino acids. The junction had 3 bases not matched to a gene; V was cut back by 1 base and J by 4 bases. CDR1 is SNHLY, CDR2 FYNNEI, per germline. CDR3 sequence (DNA): TGTGCCAGCAGTGAAGAGGGGGCAGGCACCGGGGAGCTGTTTTTT. It is translated as CASSEEGAGTGELFF. Variable domain in full (rest from reference TRBV2 and TRBJ2-2): EPEVTQTPSHQVTQMGQEVILRCVPISNHLYFYWYRQILGQKVEFLVSFYNNEISEKSEIFDDQFSVERPDGSNFTLKIRSTKLEDSAMYFCASSEEGAGTGELFFGEGSRLTVL.

V gene TRBV6-5 combines with J gene TRBJ1-2; perhaps TRBD1 as D (5 bases). V was clipped by 2 bases and J by 2 bases, with 12 bases between them. Germline loops: CDR1 MNHEY, CDR2 SVGAGI. The CDR3 covers 15 residues. Here the CDR3 reads CASSYGAGPNYGYTF. DNA of the CDR3: TGTGCCAGCAGTTACGGGGCAGGGCCGAACTATGGCTACACCTTC.

V is TRBV7-3 and J is TRBJ2-3, with 8 nucleotides matching TRBD2. From germline, CDR1 is SGHTA and CDR2 FQGTGA. The CDR3 has 15 residues. V lost 5 bases, J lost 5 bases, and 9 bases stayed unmatched. The CDR3 is CASSRASGSQDTQYF. The CDR3 DNA reads as TGTGCCAGCAGCCGGGCTAGCGGGTCGCAAGATACGCAGTATTTT.

The CDR3 sequence: CASSPTSGANTGELFF. The CDR3 nucleotides are TGTGCCAGCTCACCGACTAGCGGGGCGAACACCGGGGAGCTGTTTTTT. The rearrangement uses TRBV18 and TRBJ2-2, with TRBD2 matching 11 bases. CDR1 and CDR2 from the germline V gene are KGHSH and LQKENI. The CDR3 contains 16 residues. The V gene end was trimmed by 3 bases and the J gene end by 0 bases; junction bases not matched to a gene: 0.

The CDR3 spells CASGELATEQYF. DNA of the CDR3: TGTGCCAGCGGAGAACTAGCGACCGAGCAGTACTTC. The chain links TRBV2 to TRBJ2-7; 7 positions agree with TRBD2. Germline values: CDR1 SNHLY, CDR2 FYNNEI. Germline trimming cut 8 bases from V and 6 bases from J; bases unmatched to any gene: 7. The CDR3 has 12 amino acids.

This clone occurred once. This chain uses TRBV24-1 with TRBJ2-1; TRBD2 matches at 10 bases. Germline V gene data show CDR1 as KGHDR and CDR2 as SFDVKD. J lost 3 bases, V lost 5 bases, and 3 bases had no gene match. The CDR3 contains 15 residues. The chain's CDR3 is CATSGTSGIYNEQFF. The CDR3 DNA is TGTGCCACCAGTGGGACTAGCGGCATCTACAATGAGCAGTTCTTC.

The V call is TRBV6-5, the J call TRBJ1-1; D is uncertain. This CDR3 has 14 amino acids. Germline V gene lookup returns CDR1 MNHEY and CDR2 SVGAGI. The V end was cut by 7 bases, the J end by 6 bases, with 18 bases between. CDR3 nucleotide sequence: TGTGCCAGCACCAGGAATCCATCATCTCCTGAAGCTTTCTTT. Protein sequence: CASTRNPSSPEAFF.

A single count supports this clone. V gene TRBV5-7 combines with J gene TRBJ2-4; D is perhaps TRBD2 (6 bases). TRBV5-7 is sorted into the ORF group, with uncertain function. This CDR3 is built from 18 residues. V was shortened by 0 bases and J by 3 bases, with 19 bases between the two germline ends. The CDR3 coding sequence is TGTGCCAGCAGCTTGGAGACACGATCGGAGGGTAGCAAAAACATTCAGTACTTC. This translates into CASSLETRSEGSKNIQYF.

The V call is TRBV5-1, the J call TRBJ2-3, with 9 nucleotides matching TRBD2. The CDR3 sequence is 16 residues long. Trimming took 0 bases from V and 0 from J; bases not matched to a gene: 2. In germline, CDR1 is SGHRS, CDR2 YFSETQ. CDR3 protein: CASSLATSGSTDTQYF. CDR3 DNA sequence: TGCGCCAGCAGCTTGGCGACTAGCGGTAGCACAGATACGCAGTATTTT. The full variable domain, with the rest looked up from reference TRBV5-1 and TRBJ2-3, is KAGVTQTPRYLIKTRGQQVTLSCSPISGHRSVSWYQQTPGQGLQFLFEYFSETQRNKGNFPGRFSGRQFSNSRSEMNVSTLELGDSALYLCASSLATSGSTDTQYFGPGTRLTVL.

The chain employs TRBV24-1 and TRBJ2-1; 8 nucleotides agree with TRBD2. Germline CDR1 KGHDR, CDR2 SFDVKD. V shed 4 bases, J shed 2 bases, and the junction held 3 bases outside the gene matches. CDR3 length: 15 residues. The chain's CDR3 is CATSEIAGPYNEQFF. The CDR3 DNA reads TGTGCCACCAGTGAGATAGCGGGACCCTACAATGAGCAGTTCTTC.

This chain links TRBV18 with TRBJ1-3; TRBD1 matches 7 bases. V gave up 3 bases and J gave up 1 base; unmatched junction bases: 6. Germline V lookup: CDR1 KGHSH, CDR2 LQKENI. This CDR3 is 16 amino acids long. The CDR3: CASSPTGAVSGNTIYF. The CDR3 DNA follows: TGTGCCAGCTCACCCACAGGGGCAGTTTCTGGAAACACCATATATTTT. Looking up the rest from reference TRBV18 and TRBJ1-3 gives the full variable domain: NAGVMQNPRHLVRRRGQEARLRCSPMKGHSHVYWYRQLPEEGLKFMVYLQKENIIDESGMPKERFSAEFPKEGPSILRIQQVVRGDSAAYFCASSPTGAVSGNTIYFGEGSWLTVV.

The rearrangement uses TRBV10-3 and TRBJ1-2; no firm D call. The CDR3 is 15 amino acids. The germline CDR1 and CDR2 sequences are ENHRY and SYGVKD. The V and J ends lost 4 bases and 0 bases respectively, with 12 bases between them. DNA for the CDR3: TGTGCCATCAGTGGTTCTGGGGAGACTAACTATGGCTACACCTTC. It codes for CAISGSGETNYGYTF.

The chain employs TRBV19 and TRBJ1-5; TRBD1 might be the D (5 bases). CDR1 LNHDA and CDR2 SQIVND come from the germline V gene (reference sequence). The V end was cut by 7 bases, the J end by 5 bases, with 21 bases between. This CDR3 spans 16 amino acids. The CDR3: CASNDAPGGFHQPQHF. CDR3 coding DNA: TGTGCCAGTAACGATGCCCCGGGGGGGTTTCATCAGCCCCAGCATTTT.

This chain links TRBV29-1 with TRBJ2-5, with a weak D call TRBD1 (6 bases). V gave up 6 bases and J gave up 4 bases, with 18 bases separating them. The CDR3 covers 14 residues. CDR1 and CDR2 from the germline V gene are SQVTM and ANQGSEA. This chain's CDR3 is CSVESSGDVETQYF. The CDR3 DNA reads TGCAGCGTCGAATCGTCAGGGGACGTAGAGACCCAGTACTTC. The whole variable domain, remainder taken from reference TRBV29-1 and TRBJ2-5, is SAVISQKPSRDICQRGTSLTIQCQVDSQVTMMFWYRQQPGQSLTLIATANQGSEATYESGFVIDKFPISRPNLTFSTLTVSNMSPEDSSIYLCSVESSGDVETQYFGPGTRLLVL.

The gene calls are TRBV19 and TRBJ1-1; weak D call: TRBD1 (5 bases). Trimming pared 3 bases from V and 1 base from J, leaving 12 bases between. From germline, CDR1 is LNHDA and CDR2 SQIVND (reference sequence). This CDR3 is built from 15 residues. The CDR3 DNA follows: TGTGCCAGTAGTATTGTGGGCAGGGAGAACACTGAAGCTTTCTTT. Amino acids: CASSIVGRENTEAFF.

J is TRBJ1-1 and V is TRBV19; a possible D gene is TRBD1 (6 bases). Looked up from germline, CDR1 is LNHDA and CDR2 is SQIVND (reference sequence). The CDR3 length is 12 residues. With 9 bases removed from V and 1 base from J, the gap between germline ends came to 9 bases. CDR3 residues: CASQQGNTEAFF. DNA for the CDR3: TGTGCCAGCCAACAGGGGAACACTGAAGCTTTCTTT.

CDR3 bases: TGTGCCAGCAGCTTGACAGGGGGGGACACTGAAGCTTTCTTT. Translation: CASSLTGGDTEAFF. The V gene is TRBV11-1, the J gene TRBJ1-1; TRBD1 matches 9 bases. The CDR3 has 14 amino acids. V gave up 3 bases and J gave up 3 bases; unmatched junction bases: 2. Germline CDR1 SGHAT, CDR2 FQDESV (reference sequence).

This clone was recorded only once. J is TRBJ2-4 and V is TRBV20-1, with 7 bases that match TRBD2. CDR1 and CDR2 (germline): DFQATT, SNEGSKA (reference sequence). This CDR3 has 11 amino acids. The ends lost 5 bases at V and 9 bases at J; junction bases unmatched: 4. DNA of the CDR3: TGCAGTGCTGAGGAGCGGGGCATTCAGTACTTC. Translated, it gives CSAEERGIQYF.

This rearrangement joins TRBV4-1 to TRBJ2-7; weak D call: TRBD1 (6 bases). With 4 bases removed from V and 6 bases from J, the gap between germline ends came to 13 bases. The CDR3 totals 13 residues. Germline CDR1 is MGHRA and CDR2 is YSYEKL. The CDR3 sequence: CASSPWGPGEQYF. CDR3 nucleotides: TGCGCCAGCAGCCCTTGGGGGCCCGGCGAGCAGTACTTC.

This clone came up a few times. This rearrangement joins TRBV5-4 to TRBJ2-2; tentatively, D is TRBD1 (5 bases). This CDR3 contains 14 residues. Germline V CDR1 and CDR2: SGHNT, YYREEE (reference sequence). V was clipped by 5 bases and J by 2 bases, with 10 bases between them. CDR3 protein: CASRIGANTGELFF. The CDR3 coding sequence is TGTGCCAGCAGAATAGGGGCTAACACCGGGGAGCTGTTTTTT.

The chain links TRBV27 to TRBJ2-1, with TRBD2 as a possible D gene (6 bases). The CDR3 totals 15 residues. The germline V and J ends were trimmed by 5 bases and 2 bases, with 13 bases remaining between them. Germline CDR1 is MNHEY and CDR2 is SMNVEV (reference sequence). The CDR3 reads CASSPRLGAYNEQFF. Written as DNA, the CDR3 is TGTGCCAGCAGTCCCAGACTAGGAGCCTACAATGAGCAGTTCTTC.